The entry that follows covers one TCR beta chain sequence. Its antigen is not identified. Germline V gene sequence: CDR1 SGHRS, CDR2 YFSETQ. The ends were cut back, 4 bases at V and 0 bases at J, with 14 bases in the middle. The CDR3 sequence is 16 residues long. The sample originates from a study of graft-versus-host responses after intestinal transplantation. Background on the study: As for transplant type, recipients had multivisceral, liver-intestinal, or isolated intestinal grafts. Induction using anti-thymocyte globulin, followed by tacrolimus and steroids for approximately three years, was given to all recipients.

Findings and caveats of the study: The recipient marrow held GvH clones, and some of them showed up first in ileum or blood. Allograft graft-versus-host to host-versus-graft clonal ratios ran high in patients with graft-donor T cell macrochimerism.

TCRdb's copy holds only in-frame clones and misses some; the assay was immunoSEQ multiplex PCR. This sample has around 130,000 clones; approximately 90% occur once, and the top ten carry approximately 0.17%. The rearrangement uses TRBV5-1 and TRBJ1-5, with D perhaps matching TRBD1 (6 bases). The sequence was collected from a human donor who received an intestinal transplant. The sample consisted of unstimulated CD4+ T cells sorted from spleen or lymph node cells, taken before intestinal transplant. CDR3 coding DNA: TGCGCCAGCAGCACTGGACAGCCATATAGCAATCAGCCCCAGCATTTT. Amino acids: CASSTGQPYSNQPQHF.